These T cell receptor beta chains were read from a single sample in a study of response to subunit inactivated influenza vaccine. MiXCR was run by TCRdb on the RT-PCR reads, yielding one entry per CDR3 protein. Counted here are about 300,000 distinct CDR3 sequences, 20% to 25% occurring once; the ten biggest clones make up roughly a tenth. The starting material was PBMCs from blood, obtained roughly 20 months after vaccination. These receptors originate from a man aged 50-75 years who received an inactivated influenza vaccine. CDR3s include the opening cysteine and the closing phenylalanine or tryptophan. D genes are given only for firm matches. Where a row states a size, it is once, few, many or the class of an expanded clone; other rows omit it.

abundance,j_gene,d_gene,v_gene,CDR3nt,CDR3aa
few,TRBJ1-1,TRBD1,TRBV7-8,TGTGCCAGCAGCTCCGGGACAGCATACACTGAAGCTTTCTTT,CASSSGTAYTEAFF
.,TRBJ2-1,.,TRBV15,TGTGCCACCAGCAGGAGGGAGGAGCAGCAGTTCTTC,CATSRREEQQFF
.,TRBJ1-2,.,TRBV6-2/TRBV6-3,TGTGCCAGCATTTCGGGAGCTGTGGACTATGGCTACACCTTC,CASISGAVDYGYTF
.,TRBJ2-5,.,TRBV18,TGTGCCAGCTCACCATTCCTCAGGGGATCATTACAAGAGACCCAGTACTTC,CASSPFLRGSLQETQYF
few,TRBJ2-7,TRBD2,TRBV4-3,TGCGCCAGCAGCCAAGCTGCTAGCGGGAGTACGGGCTACGAGCAGTACTTC,CASSQAASGSTGYEQYF
.,TRBJ2-3,TRBD2,TRBV10-3,TGTGCCATCAGTGAGCGGGGACTAGCGGAGCCCACAGATACGCAGTATTTT,CAISERGLAEPTDTQYF
.,TRBJ1-4,TRBD1,TRBV7-2,TGTGCCAGCAGCCTACCGGGACAGGAAAAACTGTTTTTT,CASSLPGQEKLFF
.,TRBJ2-1,.,TRBV4-1,TGCGCCAGCAGCCAAGATAACCAGGGGTGGATATCCTACAATGAGCAGTTCTTC,CASSQDNQGWISYNEQFF
.,TRBJ2-1,.,TRBV25-1,TGTGCCAGCAGTGTAGCCACCCCAGGGTACCATGAGCAGTTCTTC,CASSVATPGYHEQFF
few,TRBJ1-2,.,TRBV5-1,TGCGCCAGCAGCTTGTCGGGCAGCGCGTCTGATTATGGCTACACCTTC,CASSLSGSASDYGYTF
few,TRBJ2-1,.,TRBV20-1,TGCAGTGCTAGATCCAGCAGACCCTACAATGAGCAGTTCTTC,CSARSSRPYNEQFF
.,TRBJ2-3,.,TRBV7-2,TGTGCCAGCAGCCAGCCCGAGGGGGGGGGAACAGATACGCAGTATTTT,CASSQPEGGGTDTQYF
few,TRBJ2-1,TRBD2,TRBV7-9,TGTGCCAGCAGCTGGCTTGGTAGCGGGAGGGACAATGAGCAGTTCTTC,CASSWLGSGRDNEQFF
few,TRBJ2-5,.,TRBV29-1,TGCAGCGTACTGCGGGCTTTGGGGGAGACCCAGTACTTC,CSVLRALGETQYF
many,TRBJ1-2,.,TRBV19,TGTGCTGCCCACGACGGCAGGGGATACTATGGCTACACCTTC,CAAHDGRGYYGYTF
many,TRBJ1-2,.,TRBV4-1,TGCGCCAGCAGCCAAGTAGGGGGACCAAGGGGCTACACCTTC,CASSQVGGPRGYTF
few,TRBJ1-2,.,TRBV5-1,TGCGCCAGCAGTGAGGGGGGATATGGCTACACCTTC,CASSEGGYGYTF
.,TRBJ2-5,TRBD1,TRBV7-8,TGTGCCAGCAGCTTAGCCTTCGGGACAGGGAGTTCAGAGACCCAGTACTTC,CASSLAFGTGSSETQYF
few,TRBJ1-5,TRBD1,TRBV18,TGTGCCAGCTCACCAGGACAGGGGATCAGACAGCCCCAGCATTTT,CASSPGQGIRQPQHF
.,TRBJ2-4,TRBD1,TRBV12-3/TRBV12-4,TGTGCCAGCAGTCCCTCGGGACAGGGGCTTTATCAGTACTTC,CASSPSGQGLYQYF
few,TRBJ1-4,.,TRBV20-1,TGCAGTGCTCCGGGGCCAGGGGATGGAAAACTGTTTTTT,CSAPGPGDGKLFF
.,TRBJ2-6,.,TRBV15,TGTGCCACCAGCAGCCTCAGGTCCGGGGCCAACGTCCTGACTTTC,CATSSLRSGANVLTF
.,TRBJ2-7,.,TRBV27,TGTGCCAGCAGCTCTCCGGGACGGATCTACGAGCAGTACTTC,CASSSPGRIYEQYF
.,TRBJ2-6,.,TRBV11-1,TGTGCCAGCAGCTTATTAACAGGATACTACTCTGGGGCCAACGTCCTGACTTTC,CASSLLTGYYSGANVLTF
.,TRBJ2-1,.,TRBV21-1,TGTGCCAGCAGCAAAGTTTCCACTGGATACAATGAGCAGTTCTTC,CASSKVSTGYNEQFF
few,TRBJ2-1,TRBD1,TRBV11-1,TGTGCCAGCAGCTTAATTTGGGGGACCCGGACAGGAGATCACAATGAGCAGTTCTTC,CASSLIWGTRTGDHNEQFF
few,TRBJ1-2,.,TRBV25-1,TGTGCCAGCAGCGAATTTCAGGGGTATGGCTACACCTTC,CASSEFQGYGYTF
many,TRBJ1-1,.,TRBV29-1,TGCAGCGTTGAAGGTACGGTACAGACGAACACTGAAGCTTTCTTT,CSVEGTVQTNTEAFF
few,TRBJ1-5,TRBD1,TRBV2,TGTGCCAGCAGCGAACGGGACAGCGCTTATCAGCCCCAGCATTTT,CASSERDSAYQPQHF
few,TRBJ1-3,.,TRBV7-9,TGTGCCAGCAGTCGGACATACTCTGGAAACACCATATATTTT,CASSRTYSGNTIYF
.,TRBJ2-7,TRBD2,TRBV7-9,TGTGCCAGCAGCCCCCGACTAGCGGGAGGGATGAACGAGCAGTACTTC,CASSPRLAGGMNEQYF
few,TRBJ1-2,TRBD1,TRBV12-3/TRBV12-4,TGTGCCAGCAGACCAACAGGGGGTAGCGATGGCTACACCTTC,CASRPTGGSDGYTF
.,TRBJ1-1,.,TRBV30,TGTGCCTGGAGTATCCAGGGAGACACTGAAGCTTTCTTT,CAWSIQGDTEAFF
few,TRBJ1-2,TRBD1,TRBV5-1,TGCGCCAGCAGCTTGGTGGGACAGGGGAAAGGCTACACCTTC,CASSLVGQGKGYTF
few,TRBJ2-7,TRBD2,TRBV12-3/TRBV12-4,TGTGCCAGCAGCCGTCTCGGACTAGCGAGCTACGAGCAGTACTTC,CASSRLGLASYEQYF
few,TRBJ1-2,TRBD1,TRBV15,TGTGCCACCAGCAGAGGTGGACAGGGGATATATGGCTACACCTTC,CATSRGGQGIYGYTF
many,TRBJ1-5,.,TRBV4-2,TGTGCCAGCAGCCAAGAGGAGGGTAGCAATCAGCCCCAGCATTTT,CASSQEEGSNQPQHF
.,TRBJ1-1,.,TRBV28,TGTGCCAGCAGCCTGAGTCTGGGATTTAACACTGAAGCTTTCTTT,CASSLSLGFNTEAFF
medium-sized,TRBJ2-7,.,TRBV21-1,TGTGCCAGCAGCAAAGTACGGGACAGGGGAAACTACGAGCAGTACTTC,CASSKVRDRGNYEQYF
.,TRBJ1-5,.,TRBV12-3/TRBV12-4,TGTGCCAGCAGTTTAGGGTCGAGTAGCAATCAGCCCCAGCATTTT,CASSLGSSSNQPQHF
.,TRBJ1-1,.,TRBV11-2,TGTGCCAGCAGCTTAGAGGTGTATTACACTGAAGCTTTCTTT,CASSLEVYYTEAFF
.,TRBJ2-2,.,TRBV7-2,TGTGCCAGCAGCTTAGGGGCCTGGACCGGGGAGCTGTTTTTT,CASSLGAWTGELFF
.,TRBJ2-5,.,TRBV29-1,TGCAGCGTTTTGGACAGCGAAGAGACCCAGTACTTC,CSVLDSEETQYF
.,TRBJ2-7,TRBD2,TRBV3-1,TGTGCCAGCAGCCGAAGACGACTAGCGGGAGGGATAACCTACGAGCAGTACTTC,CASSRRRLAGGITYEQYF
.,TRBJ2-7,TRBD2,TRBV20-1,TGCAGTGCTAGATTATACACTAGCGTCGAGCAGTACTTC,CSARLYTSVEQYF
.,TRBJ2-5,.,TRBV20-1,TGCAGTCCCCTCAGGGTGCCTTGGGAGACCCAGTACTTC,CSPLRVPWETQYF
few,TRBJ2-7,TRBD1,TRBV20-1,TGCAGTGCTAGACCGTCCCCGGGACAGGGGCTAAGGGACTACTACGAGCAGTACTTC,CSARPSPGQGLRDYYEQYF
many,TRBJ1-2,.,TRBV6-2/TRBV6-3,TGTGCCAGCAGTTATCGGGTTTCCTATGGCTACACCTTC,CASSYRVSYGYTF
few,TRBJ1-6,.,TRBV15,TGTGCCACCAGCAGAGGGGGTGGGTTCTCACCCCTCCACTTT,CATSRGGGFSPLHF
.,TRBJ1-6,.,TRBV4-1,TGCGCCAGCAGCCACCTGTTCAATTCACCCCTCCACTTT,CASSHLFNSPLHF
.,TRBJ1-3,TRBD1,TRBV25-1,TGTGCCAGCAGCGCAACCGGGACAGCTGGAAACACCATATATTTT,CASSATGTAGNTIYF
.,TRBJ1-2,.,TRBV6-5,TGTGCCAGCAGTTACTCGAAGTCTAACTATGGCTACACCTTC,CASSYSKSNYGYTF
.,TRBJ2-2,TRBD1,TRBV10-3,TGTGCCATCAGTTTGGGGACAGAGGCCACCGGGGAGCTGTTTTTT,CAISLGTEATGELFF
many,TRBJ1-5,.,TRBV5-1,TGCGCCAGCAGCCCCACAGTCCGCAGCAATCAGCCCCAGCATTTT,CASSPTVRSNQPQHF
.,TRBJ2-7,.,TRBV7-6,TGTGCCAGCAGCTTAGTCGTGCACTCCTACGAGCAGTACTTC,CASSLVVHSYEQYF
few,TRBJ2-2,.,TRBV29-1,TGCAGCGTATTCCAGGGCGCCGGGGAGCTGTTTTTT,CSVFQGAGELFF
.,TRBJ2-2,TRBD2,TRBV20-1,TGCAGTGCTAGGAGACTAGCGGGGCGCACCGGGGAGCTGTTTTTT,CSARRLAGRTGELFF
.,TRBJ2-3,TRBD2,TRBV3-1,TGTGCCAGCAGTGATACCGGGACTAGCGGGAGTGCTACGCAGTATTTT,CASSDTGTSGSATQYF